This T cell receptor beta chain was sequenced for a study of T-cell memory formation after mild COVID-19. As for the study in general: The two donors had largely donor-specific TCR clusters.

Trimming cost V 2 bases and J 1 base, with 17 bases left between them. In germline, CDR1 is SGHVS, CDR2 FQNEAQ. The length of the CDR3 is 17 residues. In TCRdb, the 5' RACE reads were re-called with MiXCR into one record per CDR3 protein. Of fewer than 200,000 distinct CDR3 sequences in the sample, roughly 18% were seen once. This chain links TRBV7-8 with TRBJ2-5, with D perhaps matching TRBD1 (8 bases). Sequencing input: PBMCs or a T cell subset sorted from them (not recorded which). This clonotype was obtained from a man aged 18 to 29 who had mild COVID-19 (a few samples of this study predate the infection). Cell type and time point are not known. CDR3 nucleotides: TGTGCCAGCAGCTTAATTAGGACAGGGAGGGCCCAAGAGACCCAGTACTTC. Translation: CASSLIRTGRAQETQYF. Filled out from reference TRBV7-8 and TRBJ2-5, the complete variable domain reads GAGVSQSPRYKVAKRGQDVALRCDPISGHVSLFWYQQALGQGPEFLTYFQNEAQLDKSGLPSDRFFAERPEGSVSTLKIQRTQQEDSAVYLCASSLIRTGRAQETQYFGPGTRLLVL.